Each of the 2 T cell receptor beta chains below was sequenced from the same sample in a study of T cell repertoires in cytomegalovirus infection. TCRdb re-called the reads with MiXCR, one entry per CDR3 protein. Among about 160,000 distinct CDR3 sequences listed, roughly 22% were seen once. The antigens for these receptors are not known. This material consisted of CD8+ T cells from cultured PBMCs, taken from culture after CMV antigen stimulation. These receptors originate from a human donor in good health (CMV status not recorded). Some clones in this sample may be carry-over from other donors' samples.

This clonotype was counted ten times or more. This chain links TRBV20-1 with TRBJ1-1; D is possibly TRBD1 (5 bases). With 6 bases removed from V and 2 bases from J, the gap between germline ends came to 34 bases. Germline V lookup: CDR1 DFQATT, CDR2 SNEGSKA (reference sequence). This CDR3 has 20 residues. Written as DNA, the CDR3 is TGCAGTGCCATAAAACCATTATTCTGGGACGGCAAACAGTTCAACACTGAAGCTTTCTTT. Translated: CSAIKPLFWDGKQFNTEAFF.

The rearrangement joins TRBV12-3 or TRBV12-4 to TRBJ2-3; no reliable D call. Trimming pared 5 bases from V and 11 bases from J, leaving 14 bases between. The CDR3 is 12 residues long. The chain's CDR3 is CASSGPSSMQYF. The CDR3 DNA follows: TGTGCCAGCAGTGGACCCTCTTCAATGCAGTATTTT.